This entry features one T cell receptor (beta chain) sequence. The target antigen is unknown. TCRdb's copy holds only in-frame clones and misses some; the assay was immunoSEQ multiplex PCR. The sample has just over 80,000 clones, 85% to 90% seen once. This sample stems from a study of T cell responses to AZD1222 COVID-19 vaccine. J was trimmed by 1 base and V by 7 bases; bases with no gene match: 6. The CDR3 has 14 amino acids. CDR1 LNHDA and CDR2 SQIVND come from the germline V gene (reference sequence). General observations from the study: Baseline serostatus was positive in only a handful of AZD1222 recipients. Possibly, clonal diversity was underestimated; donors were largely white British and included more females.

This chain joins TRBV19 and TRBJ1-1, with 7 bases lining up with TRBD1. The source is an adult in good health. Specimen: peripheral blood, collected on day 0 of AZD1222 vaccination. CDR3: CASNKGTENTEAFF. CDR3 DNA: TGTGCCAGTAATAAGGGGACAGAGAACACTGAAGCTTTCTTT.